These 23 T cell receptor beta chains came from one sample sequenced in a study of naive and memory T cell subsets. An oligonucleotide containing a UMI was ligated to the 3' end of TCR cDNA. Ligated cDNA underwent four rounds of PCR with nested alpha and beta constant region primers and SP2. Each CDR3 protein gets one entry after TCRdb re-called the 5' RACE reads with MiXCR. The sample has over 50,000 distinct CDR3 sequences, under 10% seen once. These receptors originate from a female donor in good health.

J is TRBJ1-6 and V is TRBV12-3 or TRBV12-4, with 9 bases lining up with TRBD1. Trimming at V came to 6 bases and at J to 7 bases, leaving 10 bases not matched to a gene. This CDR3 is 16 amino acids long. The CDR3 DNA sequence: TGTGCCAGCAGCCTCACAGGGGGCGCCCGGAATTCACCCCTCCACTTT. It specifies CASSLTGGARNSPLHF.

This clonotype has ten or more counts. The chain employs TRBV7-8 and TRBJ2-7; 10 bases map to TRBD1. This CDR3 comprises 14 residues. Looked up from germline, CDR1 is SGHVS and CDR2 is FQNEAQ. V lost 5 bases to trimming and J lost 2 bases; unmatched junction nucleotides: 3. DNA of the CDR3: TGTGCCAGCAGCCGACAGGGGGCTGCCTACGAGCAGTACTTC. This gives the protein CASSRQGAAYEQYF.

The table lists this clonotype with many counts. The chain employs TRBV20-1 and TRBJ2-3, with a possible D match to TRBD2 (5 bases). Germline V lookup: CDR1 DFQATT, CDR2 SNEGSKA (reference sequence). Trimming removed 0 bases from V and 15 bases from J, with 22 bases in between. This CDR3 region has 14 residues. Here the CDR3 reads CSARDWRFLLGSYF. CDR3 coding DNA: TGCAGTGCTAGAGATTGGAGGTTCCTCCTGGGTTCTTATTTT.

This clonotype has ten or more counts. The CDR3 DNA reads as TGCAGTGCCAAGAGGACGGTCAGCTCTGGAAACACCATATATTTT. Protein sequence: CSAKRTVSSGNTIYF. This chain joins TRBV20-1 and TRBJ1-3; no definite D call. Germline CDR1 is DFQATT and CDR2 is SNEGSKA (reference sequence). CDR3 size: 15 residues. V was shortened by 6 bases and J by 0 bases, with 15 bases between the two germline ends.

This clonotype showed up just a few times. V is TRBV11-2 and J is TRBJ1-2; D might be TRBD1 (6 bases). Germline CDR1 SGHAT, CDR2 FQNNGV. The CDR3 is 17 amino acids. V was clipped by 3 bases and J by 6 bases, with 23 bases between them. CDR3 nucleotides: TGTGCCAGCAGCTTTCTCTTGTCTAATGCACAGGGCCATGGCTACACCTTC. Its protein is CASSFLLSNAQGHGYTF.

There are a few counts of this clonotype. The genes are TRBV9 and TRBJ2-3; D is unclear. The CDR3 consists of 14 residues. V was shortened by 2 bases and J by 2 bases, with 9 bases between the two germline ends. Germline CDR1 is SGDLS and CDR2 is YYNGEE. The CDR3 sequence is CASSVSSVTDTQYF. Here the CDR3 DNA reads TGTGCCAGCAGCGTTTCGTCTGTCACAGATACGCAGTATTTT. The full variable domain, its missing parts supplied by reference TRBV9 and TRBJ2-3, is DSGVTQTPKHLITATGQRVTLRCSPRSGDLSVYWYQQSLDQGLQFLIQYYNGEERAKGNILERFSAQQFPDLHSELNLSSLELGDSALYFCASSVSSVTDTQYFGPGTRLTVL.

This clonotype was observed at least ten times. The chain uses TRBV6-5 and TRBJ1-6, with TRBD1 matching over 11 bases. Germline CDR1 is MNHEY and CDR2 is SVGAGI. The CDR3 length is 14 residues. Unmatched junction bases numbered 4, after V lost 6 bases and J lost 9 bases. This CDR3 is CASRHGQGASPLHF. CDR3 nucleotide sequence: TGTGCCAGCAGACACGGACAGGGGGCTTCACCCCTCCACTTT.

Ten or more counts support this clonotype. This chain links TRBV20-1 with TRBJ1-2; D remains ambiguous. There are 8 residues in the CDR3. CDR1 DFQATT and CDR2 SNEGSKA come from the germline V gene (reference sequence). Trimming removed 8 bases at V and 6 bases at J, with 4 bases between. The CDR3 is CSLDGYTF. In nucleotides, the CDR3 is TGCAGTCTCGATGGCTACACCTTC.

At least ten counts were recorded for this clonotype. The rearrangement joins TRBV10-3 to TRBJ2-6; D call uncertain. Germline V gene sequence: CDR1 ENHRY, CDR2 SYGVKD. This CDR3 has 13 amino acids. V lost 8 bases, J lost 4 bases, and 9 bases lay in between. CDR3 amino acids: CAIGRDGANVLTF. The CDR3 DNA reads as TGTGCCATCGGGCGAGACGGGGCCAACGTCCTGACTTTC.

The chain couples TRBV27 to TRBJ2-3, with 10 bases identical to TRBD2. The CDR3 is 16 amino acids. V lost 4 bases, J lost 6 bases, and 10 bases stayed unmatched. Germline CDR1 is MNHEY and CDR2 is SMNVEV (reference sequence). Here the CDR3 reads CASSSAAGGPGDTQYF. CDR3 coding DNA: TGTGCCAGCAGTTCCGCAGCGGGGGGGCCGGGGGATACGCAGTATTTT.

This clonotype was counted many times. The CDR3 region is CASSHGQGSGMNTEAFF. The CDR3 DNA reads TGTGCCAGCTCACACGGACAGGGGTCTGGAATGAACACTGAAGCTTTCTTT. The V call is TRBV18, the J call TRBJ1-1; TRBD1 matches 9 bases. Per germline, CDR1 KGHSH and CDR2 LQKENI. The CDR3 spans 17 residues. V trimming: 4 bases; J trimming: 0 bases; junction bases outside the gene matches: 9.

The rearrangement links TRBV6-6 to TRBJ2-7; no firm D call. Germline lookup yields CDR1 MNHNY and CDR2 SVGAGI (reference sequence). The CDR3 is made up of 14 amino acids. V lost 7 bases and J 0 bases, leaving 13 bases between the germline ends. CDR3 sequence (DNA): TGTGCCAGCACCCCAGAAGCGAGCTCCTACGAGCAGTACTTC. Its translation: CASTPEASSYEQYF.

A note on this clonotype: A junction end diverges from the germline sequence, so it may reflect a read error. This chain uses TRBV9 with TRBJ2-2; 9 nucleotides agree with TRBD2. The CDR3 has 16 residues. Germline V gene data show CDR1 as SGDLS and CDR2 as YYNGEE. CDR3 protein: CASSVGSGGNTVELFF. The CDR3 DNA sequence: TGTGCCAGCAGCGTAGGAAGCGGGGGGAACACCGTGGAGCTGTTTTTT. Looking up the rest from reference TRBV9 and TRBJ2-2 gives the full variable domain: DSGVTQTPKHLITATGQRVTLRCSPRSGDLSVYWYQQSLDQGLQFLIQYYNGEERAKGNILERFSAQQFPDLHSELNLSSLELGDSALYFCASSVGSGGNTVELFFGEGSRLTVL.

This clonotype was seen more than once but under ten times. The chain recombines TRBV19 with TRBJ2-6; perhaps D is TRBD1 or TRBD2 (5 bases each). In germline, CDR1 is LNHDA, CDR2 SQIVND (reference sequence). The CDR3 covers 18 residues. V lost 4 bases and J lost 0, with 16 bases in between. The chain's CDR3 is CASSTTPGRNSGANVLTF. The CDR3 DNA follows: TGTGCCAGTAGTACCACCCCGGGACGGAACTCTGGGGCCAACGTCCTGACTTTC.

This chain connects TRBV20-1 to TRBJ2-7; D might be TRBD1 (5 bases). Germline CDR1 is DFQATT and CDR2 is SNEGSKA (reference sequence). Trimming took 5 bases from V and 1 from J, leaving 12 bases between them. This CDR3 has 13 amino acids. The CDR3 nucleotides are TGCAGTGCTCTTTCGGACACATCCTACGAGCAGTACTTC. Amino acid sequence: CSALSDTSYEQYF.

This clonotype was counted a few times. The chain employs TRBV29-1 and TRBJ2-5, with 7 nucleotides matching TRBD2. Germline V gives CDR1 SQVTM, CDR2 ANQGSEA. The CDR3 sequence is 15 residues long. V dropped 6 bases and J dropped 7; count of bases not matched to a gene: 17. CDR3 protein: CSVLKTGTTSRTQYF. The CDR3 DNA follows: TGCAGCGTCCTCAAAACCGGGACTACCTCTCGGACCCAGTACTTC.

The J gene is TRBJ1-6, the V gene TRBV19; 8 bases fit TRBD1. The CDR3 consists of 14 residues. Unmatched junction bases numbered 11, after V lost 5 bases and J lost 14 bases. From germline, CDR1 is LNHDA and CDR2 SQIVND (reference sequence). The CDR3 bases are TGTGCCAGTAGTGTCCGACAGGGGACTCCGTCCCTCCACTTT. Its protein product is CASSVRQGTPSLHF.

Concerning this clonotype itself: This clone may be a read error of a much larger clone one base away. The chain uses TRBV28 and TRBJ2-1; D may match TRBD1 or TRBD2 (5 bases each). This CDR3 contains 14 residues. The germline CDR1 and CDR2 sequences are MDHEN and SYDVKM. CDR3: CASSLSGRYNGQFF. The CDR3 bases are TGTGCCAGCAGTTTATCGGGACGCTACAATGGGCAGTTCTTC.

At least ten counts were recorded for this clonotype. CDR3 nucleotide sequence: TGTGCCAGCACCACTCTGACAGGGGGCAATAGCAATCAGCCCCAGCATTTT. It encodes CASTTLTGGNSNQPQHF. This chain uses TRBV11-3 with TRBJ1-5, with 10 bases fitting TRBD1. Trimming cost V 7 bases and J 0 bases; bases outside gene matches: 9. Germline V gives CDR1 SGHNT, CDR2 YENEEA. The CDR3 length is 17 residues.

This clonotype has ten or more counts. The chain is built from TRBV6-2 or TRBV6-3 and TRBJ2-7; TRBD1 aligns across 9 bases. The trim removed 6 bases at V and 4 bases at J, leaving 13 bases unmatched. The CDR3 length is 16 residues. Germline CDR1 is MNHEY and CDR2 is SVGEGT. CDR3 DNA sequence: TGTGCCAGCAGAAGCATATTCCGGGACAGGGTTTACGAGCAGTACTTC. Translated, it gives CASRSIFRDRVYEQYF.

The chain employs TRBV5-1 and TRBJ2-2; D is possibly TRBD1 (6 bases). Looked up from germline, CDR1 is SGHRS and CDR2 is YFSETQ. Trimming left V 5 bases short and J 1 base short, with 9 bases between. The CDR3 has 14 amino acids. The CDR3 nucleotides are TGCGCCAGCAGTACAGGGCAGAACACCGGGGAGCTGTTTTTT. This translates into CASSTGQNTGELFF.

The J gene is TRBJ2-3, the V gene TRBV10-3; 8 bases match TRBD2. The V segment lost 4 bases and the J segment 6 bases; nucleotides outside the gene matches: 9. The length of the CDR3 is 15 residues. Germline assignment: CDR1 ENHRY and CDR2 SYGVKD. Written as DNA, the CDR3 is TGTGCCATCAGTGGTAGCGGGGCACCCGCGGATACGCAGTATTTT. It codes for CAISGSGAPADTQYF.

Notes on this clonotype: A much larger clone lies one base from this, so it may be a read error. CDR3 sequence reads: CSAMRAVSGNTIYF. DNA for the CDR3: TGCAGTGCTATGAGGGCAGTCTCTGGAAACACCATATATTTT. The chain joins TRBV20-1 to TRBJ1-3; no reliable D call. The CDR3 contains 14 residues. Trimming pared 4 bases from V and 0 bases from J, leaving 10 bases between. Germline CDR1 DFQATT, CDR2 SNEGSKA (reference sequence).